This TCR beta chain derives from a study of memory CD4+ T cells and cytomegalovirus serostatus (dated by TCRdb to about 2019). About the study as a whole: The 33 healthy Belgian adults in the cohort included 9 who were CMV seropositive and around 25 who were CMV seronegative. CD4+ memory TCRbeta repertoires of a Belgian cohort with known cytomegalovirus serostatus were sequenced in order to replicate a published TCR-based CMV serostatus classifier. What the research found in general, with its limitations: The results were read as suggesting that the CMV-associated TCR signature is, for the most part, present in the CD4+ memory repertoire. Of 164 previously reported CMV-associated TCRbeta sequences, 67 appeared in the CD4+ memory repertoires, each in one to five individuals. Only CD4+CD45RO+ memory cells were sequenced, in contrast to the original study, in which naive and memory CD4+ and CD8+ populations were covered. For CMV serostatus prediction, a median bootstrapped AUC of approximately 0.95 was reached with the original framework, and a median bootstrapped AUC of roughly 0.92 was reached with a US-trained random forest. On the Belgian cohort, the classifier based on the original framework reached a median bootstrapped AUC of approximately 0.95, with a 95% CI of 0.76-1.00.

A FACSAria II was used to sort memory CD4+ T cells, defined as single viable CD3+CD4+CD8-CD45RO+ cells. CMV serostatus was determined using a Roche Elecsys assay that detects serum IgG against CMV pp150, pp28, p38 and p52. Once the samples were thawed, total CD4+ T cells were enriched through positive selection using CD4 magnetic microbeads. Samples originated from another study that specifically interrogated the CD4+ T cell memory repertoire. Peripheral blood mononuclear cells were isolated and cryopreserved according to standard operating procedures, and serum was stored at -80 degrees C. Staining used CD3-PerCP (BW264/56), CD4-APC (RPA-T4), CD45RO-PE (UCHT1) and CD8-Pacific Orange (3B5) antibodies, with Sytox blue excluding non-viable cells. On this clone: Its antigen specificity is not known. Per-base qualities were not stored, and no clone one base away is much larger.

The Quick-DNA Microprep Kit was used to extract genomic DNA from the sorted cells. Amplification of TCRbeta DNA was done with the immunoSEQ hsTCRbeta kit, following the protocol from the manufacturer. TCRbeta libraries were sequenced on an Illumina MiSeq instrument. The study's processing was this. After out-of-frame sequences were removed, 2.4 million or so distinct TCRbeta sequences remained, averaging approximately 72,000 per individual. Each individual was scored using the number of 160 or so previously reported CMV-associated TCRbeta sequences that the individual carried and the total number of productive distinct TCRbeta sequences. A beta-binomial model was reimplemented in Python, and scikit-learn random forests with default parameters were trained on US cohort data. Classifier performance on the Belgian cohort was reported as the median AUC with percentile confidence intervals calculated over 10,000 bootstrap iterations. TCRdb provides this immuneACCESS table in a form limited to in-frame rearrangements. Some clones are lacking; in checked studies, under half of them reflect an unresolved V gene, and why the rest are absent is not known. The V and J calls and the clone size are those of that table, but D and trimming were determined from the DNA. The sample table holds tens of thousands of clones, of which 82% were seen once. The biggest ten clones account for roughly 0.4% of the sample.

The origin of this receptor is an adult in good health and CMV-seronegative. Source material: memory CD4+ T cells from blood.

The CDR3 region: CASSGDRGNEQYF. The nucleotides are TGTGCCAGCAGCGGGGACAGGGGGAACGAGCAGTACTTC. The receptor chain draws on TRBV2 and TRBJ2-7; 11 middle bases align to TRBD1. The CDR3 starts with the cysteine, ends with the phenylalanine, and has 13 residues. This entry keeps only the CDR3 DNA: 39 bases, framed from base 1. For this chain, trimming is 6 bases at the V end and 5 bases at the J end, and the number of junction bases without a gene match is 3. Based on the germline V gene, the CDR1 and CDR2 sequences are SNHLY and FYNNEI.